This is a list of T cell receptor beta chains from one sample in a study of T cell responses to AZD1222 COVID-19 vaccine. Produced via immunoSEQ multiplex PCR; TCRdb's table is partial and in-frame only. The table has roughly 67,000 clones, about nine tenths seen once. Sequencing was performed on peripheral blood, taken on day 0 of AZD1222 vaccination. All receptors derive from an adult in good health. The CDR3 runs from the conserved cysteine through the conserved F or W. The D gene is left open where the match is weak. Not every row has a clone size; where given, it reads once, few, many or a size class.

clone size: NA; V gene: TRBV5-1; J gene: TRBJ2-1; D gene: TRBD2; CDR3 DNA: TGCGCCAGCAGCTTGGTCGGGGGAGGGGTATCCTACAATGAGCAGTTCTTC; CDR3 protein: CASSLVGGGVSYNEQFF
clone size: NA; V gene: TRBV15; J gene: TRBJ1-1; D gene: NA; CDR3 DNA: TGTGCCACCAGCAGAGGACAGCCGAACACTGAAGCTTTCTTT; CDR3 protein: CATSRGQPNTEAFF
clone size: once; V gene: TRBV6-5; J gene: TRBJ1-6; D gene: NA; CDR3 DNA: TGTGCCAGCACCGGTGGCTATAATTCACCCCTCCACTTT; CDR3 protein: CASTGGYNSPLHF
clone size: NA; V gene: TRBV18; J gene: TRBJ2-1; D gene: NA; CDR3 DNA: TGTGCCAGCTCACCATCAGGGGTACATGAGCAGTTCTTC; CDR3 protein: CASSPSGVHEQFF
clone size: NA; V gene: TRBV2; J gene: TRBJ2-7; D gene: TRBD2; CDR3 DNA: TGTGCCAGCAGAGACGCTAGCGGGAGTTCCTACGAGCAGTACTTC; CDR3 protein: CASRDASGSSYEQYF
clone size: NA; V gene: TRBV7-3; J gene: TRBJ2-1; D gene: NA; CDR3 DNA: TGTGCCAGCAGCTTAATAGGGGGGACTTTCAATGAGCAGTTCTTC; CDR3 protein: CASSLIGGTFNEQFF
clone size: NA; V gene: TRBV2; J gene: TRBJ2-7; D gene: NA; CDR3 DNA: TGTGCCAGCAGTCACGAACCATACGAGCAGTACTTC; CDR3 protein: CASSHEPYEQYF
clone size: NA; V gene: TRBV19; J gene: TRBJ1-4; D gene: NA; CDR3 DNA: TGTGCCAGTAGTCCCCGGGACCCAAATGAAAAACTGTTTTTT; CDR3 protein: CASSPRDPNEKLFF
clone size: NA; V gene: TRBV19; J gene: TRBJ1-4; D gene: NA; CDR3 DNA: TGTGCCAGTAGCCCCAGGGATCCTAATGAAAAACTGTTTTTT; CDR3 protein: CASSPRDPNEKLFF
clone size: NA; V gene: TRBV14; J gene: TRBJ2-5; D gene: TRBD1; CDR3 DNA: TGTGCCAGCAGCCAATGGGACAGGGGGCAAGAGACCCAGTACTTC; CDR3 protein: CASSQWDRGQETQYF
clone size: NA; V gene: TRBV5-1; J gene: TRBJ2-3; D gene: TRBD2; CDR3 DNA: TGCGCCAGCAGCTTGGCGGGAGGAGGGACAGATACGCAGTATTTT; CDR3 protein: CASSLAGGGTDTQYF
clone size: NA; V gene: TRBV19; J gene: TRBJ2-2; D gene: NA; CDR3 DNA: TGTGCCAGTATGGGCGGGGAGCTGTTTTTT; CDR3 protein: CASMGGELFF
clone size: NA; V gene: TRBV15; J gene: TRBJ1-5; D gene: TRBD1; CDR3 DNA: TGTGCCACCAGCAGAAGCTCAAATACAGGGGTGGGCAATCAGCCCCAGCATTTT; CDR3 protein: CATSRSSNTGVGNQPQHF
clone size: NA; V gene: TRBV5-1; J gene: TRBJ2-1; D gene: NA; CDR3 DNA: TGCGCCAGCAGCTTCCGCCTCCCTTACAATGAGCAGTTCTTC; CDR3 protein: CASSFRLPYNEQFF
clone size: few; V gene: TRBV4-3; J gene: TRBJ2-1; D gene: NA; CDR3 DNA: TGCGCCAGCAGCCACGAACCAAGCTCCTACAATGAGCAGTTCTTC; CDR3 protein: CASSHEPSSYNEQFF
clone size: NA; V gene: TRBV5-4; J gene: TRBJ2-7; D gene: NA; CDR3 DNA: TGTGCCAGCAGCTTGGCAGCGGGTGGCTACGAGCAGTACTTC; CDR3 protein: CASSLAAGGYEQYF
clone size: NA; V gene: TRBV6-5; J gene: TRBJ1-2; D gene: NA; CDR3 DNA: TGTGCCAGCAGTTATTATTCTGGGGGTGGCTACACCTTC; CDR3 protein: CASSYYSGGGYTF
clone size: NA; V gene: TRBV7-9; J gene: TRBJ2-1; D gene: TRBD2; CDR3 DNA: TGTGCCAGCAGCTTTGGGGTAGCGGGAGTTAGTATAGTCGATGAGCAGTTCTTC; CDR3 protein: CASSFGVAGVSIVDEQFF
clone size: NA; V gene: TRBV3-1/TRBV3-2; J gene: TRBJ1-2; D gene: NA; CDR3 DNA: TGTGCCAGCAGCCAAAGGGTCAAAAGTGGCTACACCTTC; CDR3 protein: CASSQRVKSGYTF
clone size: NA; V gene: TRBV6-4; J gene: TRBJ2-1; D gene: TRBD2; CDR3 DNA: TGTGCCAGCAGTCCTACTAGCGCGTACAATGAGCAGTTCTTC; CDR3 protein: CASSPTSAYNEQFF
clone size: NA; V gene: TRBV19; J gene: TRBJ1-5; D gene: NA; CDR3 DNA: TGTGCCAGTAGTCCTGGAGGGTTTCAGCCCCAGCATTTT; CDR3 protein: CASSPGGFQPQHF
clone size: few; V gene: TRBV4-2; J gene: TRBJ1-3; D gene: NA; CDR3 DNA: TGTGCCAGCAGCCAAAGTTCGAGAGCCACGAGCGCTGGAAACACCATATATTTT; CDR3 protein: CASSQSSRATSAGNTIYF
clone size: NA; V gene: TRBV29-1; J gene: TRBJ1-1; D gene: NA; CDR3 DNA: TGCAGCGTTTACCGGTTTTTAGCTAACACTGAAGCTTTCTTT; CDR3 protein: CSVYRFLANTEAFF
clone size: NA; V gene: TRBV3-1/TRBV3-2; J gene: TRBJ1-1; D gene: NA; CDR3 DNA: TGTGCCAGCAGCCAGAGTGTCAGGGTACCTGAAGCTTTCTTT; CDR3 protein: CASSQSVRVPEAFF
clone size: NA; V gene: TRBV19; J gene: TRBJ1-1; D gene: NA; CDR3 DNA: TGTGCCAGTAGGCCAGAGGTCCGGAACACCGAAGCTTTCTTT; CDR3 protein: CASRPEVRNTEAFF
clone size: NA; V gene: TRBV27; J gene: TRBJ1-6; D gene: NA; CDR3 DNA: TGTGCCAGCAGTTTAGTCGCTACTTATAATTCACCCCTCCACTTT; CDR3 protein: CASSLVATYNSPLHF
clone size: NA; V gene: TRBV2; J gene: TRBJ2-1; D gene: NA; CDR3 DNA: TGTGCCAGCAGTGACGGAGGGGGCCTCTACAATGAGCAGTTCTTC; CDR3 protein: CASSDGGGLYNEQFF
clone size: NA; V gene: TRBV10-1; J gene: TRBJ2-1; D gene: TRBD1; CDR3 DNA: TGCGCCAGCAGTGAGTCGCAGGGGGTCTATGAGCAGTTCTTC; CDR3 protein: CASSESQGVYEQFF
clone size: NA; V gene: TRBV25-1; J gene: TRBJ1-4; D gene: NA; CDR3 DNA: TGTGCCAGCAGTGAGGGAGGGACTAATGAAAAACTGTTTTTT; CDR3 protein: CASSEGGTNEKLFF
clone size: NA; V gene: TRBV6-4; J gene: TRBJ2-5; D gene: NA; CDR3 DNA: TGTGCCAGCAGTGATAGGGCCCAGGGGACCCAGTACTTC; CDR3 protein: CASSDRAQGTQYF
clone size: NA; V gene: TRBV4-2; J gene: TRBJ2-1; D gene: TRBD2; CDR3 DNA: TGTGCCAGCAGCCAAGAGGAGACTAGCGGGAGTAATGAGCAGTTCTTC; CDR3 protein: CASSQEETSGSNEQFF
clone size: NA; V gene: TRBV30; J gene: TRBJ2-3; D gene: TRBD2; CDR3 DNA: TGTGCCTGGAGTGACCCACCCGGGAGGGGCGCAGATACGCAGTATTTT; CDR3 protein: CAWSDPPGRGADTQYF
clone size: NA; V gene: TRBV7-9; J gene: TRBJ1-5; D gene: NA; CDR3 DNA: TGTGCCAGCAGCTTTGCGGGACAGCCCCAGCATTTT; CDR3 protein: CASSFAGQPQHF
clone size: NA; V gene: TRBV29-1; J gene: TRBJ1-2; D gene: NA; CDR3 DNA: TGCAGCGTGGAGGGACGGCAGAACTATGGCTACACCTTC; CDR3 protein: CSVEGRQNYGYTF
clone size: NA; V gene: TRBV28; J gene: TRBJ2-1; D gene: TRBD2; CDR3 DNA: TGTGCCAGCAGTTTATGGACTAGCGGGACCAATGAGCAGTTCTTC; CDR3 protein: CASSLWTSGTNEQFF
clone size: NA; V gene: TRBV7-2; J gene: TRBJ2-3; D gene: TRBD1; CDR3 DNA: TGTGCCAGCAGCTTAAGGGACAGGAGCGGCACAGATACGCAGTATTTT; CDR3 protein: CASSLRDRSGTDTQYF
clone size: NA; V gene: TRBV4-1; J gene: TRBJ2-2; D gene: NA; CDR3 DNA: TGCGCCAGCAGCCAAGGGGCCGGCACCGGGGAGCTGTTTTTT; CDR3 protein: CASSQGAGTGELFF
clone size: NA; V gene: TRBV24-1; J gene: TRBJ2-2; D gene: NA; CDR3 DNA: TGTGCCACCAGCCCCCTTGGGGGGGGCATCACCGGGGAGCTGTTTTTT; CDR3 protein: CATSPLGGGITGELFF
clone size: NA; V gene: TRBV24-1; J gene: TRBJ1-2; D gene: NA; CDR3 DNA: TGTGCCACCAGTGACCCAGGACGGGGCTATGGCTACACCTTC; CDR3 protein: CATSDPGRGYGYTF
clone size: NA; V gene: TRBV6-1; J gene: TRBJ1-3; D gene: NA; CDR3 DNA: TGTGCCAGCAGTGAGTTCGACAGGTCCTCTGGAAACACCATATATTTT; CDR3 protein: CASSEFDRSSGNTIYF